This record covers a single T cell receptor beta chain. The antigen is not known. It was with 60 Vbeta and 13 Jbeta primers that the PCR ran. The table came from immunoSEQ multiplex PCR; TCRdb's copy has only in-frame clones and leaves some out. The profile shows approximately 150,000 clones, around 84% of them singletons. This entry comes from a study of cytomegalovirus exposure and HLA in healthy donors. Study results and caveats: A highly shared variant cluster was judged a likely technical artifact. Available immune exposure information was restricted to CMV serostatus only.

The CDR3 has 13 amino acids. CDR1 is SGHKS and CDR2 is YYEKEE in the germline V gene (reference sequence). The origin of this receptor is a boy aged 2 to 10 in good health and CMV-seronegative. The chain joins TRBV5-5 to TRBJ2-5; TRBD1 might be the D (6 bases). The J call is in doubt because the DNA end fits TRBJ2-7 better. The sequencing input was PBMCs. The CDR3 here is CASSRDTGHEQYF. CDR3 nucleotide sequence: TGTGCCAGCAGTCGAGACACAGGGCACGAGCAGTACTTC.